This T cell receptor beta chain was captured by sequencing in a study of T cell repertoires in aging, cancer and after chemotherapy (dated by TCRdb to about 2019). For context, the study as a whole: Donors were distributed across six age groups ranging from 30 or younger to 70 or older, with at least three individuals included per group. Around 10 million TCR reads were contained in the full dataset. The cohort comprised about 210 cancer patients, 90 to 94 with hematological and fewer than 140 with solid cancers, plus 95 healthy donors as a reference group. In the hematological group, the paired samples taken before and after chemotherapy came from chronic lymphocytic leukemia patients who were treated with regimens based on fludarabine or bendamustine. To examine immunoaging and T cell reconstitution after chemotherapy, the study profiled TCR beta repertoires in peripheral blood from healthy donors and cancer patients.

TCR beta rearrangements were amplified from genomic DNA isolated from peripheral blood, not from sorted cells or RNA. Rearranged TRB sequences spanning V, D and J segments were amplified in a multiplex touch-down PCR with a mixed TRB-A/B primer pool. Illumina adapters and sample indices were added to the amplicons in two consecutive PCR reactions performed with Phusion HS II polymerase. Amplicons were gel-purified using the NucleoSpin Gel and PCR Clean-up kit and were subsequently checked with Qubit and an Agilent 2100 Bioanalyzer. The libraries were sequenced on an Illumina MiSeq with 600-cycle, single-indexed, paired-end runs. The source study handled its data this way. MiXCR versions 2.12 and 3.0.5 were used to process the TRB sequences. Each unique CDR3 nucleotide sequence counted as one clone, and only productive sequences with at least two reads were retained. Repertoire metrics included Shannon diversity, evenness, clonality (one minus evenness), and alpha-parameterized diversity profiles from alpha 0 to 5. Generation probabilities of clones in paired pre- and post-chemotherapy samples were computed with the IGoR algorithm. TCRdb reprocessed the public reads (quality trimming at Q25 with fastp, clone calling with MiXCR) and kept in-frame beta chains. Each CDR3 protein gets just one entry, which takes the most common genes and DNA from the rows behind it. The V and J calls follow TCRdb's processing rather than the paper's. The sample yields fewer than 6,000 distinct CDR3 sequences; around 45% were counted once. Together, the top ten hold around 6.8% of the sample.

For CDR1 and CDR2, the germline V gene (reference sequence) lists GTSNPN and SVGIG. The CDR3 numbers 15 residues from cysteine through phenylalanine. Only CDR3 DNA remains: 45 bases, in frame from the first base. For this chain, trimming is 0 bases at the V end and 7 bases at the J end, and the number of junction bases without a gene match is 3. Study-wide findings and limitations: Untreated patients with hematological or solid cancers showed significantly lower blood TCR diversity and higher clonality than age-matched healthy donors. Hematological cancer patients had lymphoid organ infiltration, which may itself impair thymic emigration or peripheral T cell expansion. In both cancer cohorts, median generation probability rose over the chemotherapy interval, which suggests that the repertoire was reconstituted through rebound thymic output. The authors noted that the repertoire data do not allow conclusions about immunological memory after chemotherapy. Declining TCR diversity with age in healthy donors was mainly explained by loss of richness; in cancer patients, loss of evenness also contributed.

About this clonotype: What antigen it recognizes has not been identified. No per-base quality is available; no much larger clone lies one base away.

Sequencing input: blood. This clonotype was obtained from a human donor with a blood cancer. The chain was built from TRBV30 and TRBJ1-6, and 10 junction bases match TRBD1. The nucleotide sequence is TGTGCCTGGAGTGTACCGGACAGGGGGAATTCACCCCTCCACTTT. It specifies CAWSVPDRGNSPLHF.